The present T cell receptor (beta chain) was sequenced within a study of control samples from healthy donors and cancer patients. V was trimmed by 8 bases and J by 4 bases, leaving 11 bases between them. CDR3 length: 12 amino acids. Germline V gene data show CDR1 as MNHNY and CDR2 as SVGAGI (reference sequence). Profiling relied on immunoSEQ multiplex PCR, and the TCRdb table lists in-frame clones only, not all of them. Of about 140,000 clones detected, 70% to 90% appear once; the ten largest clones hold roughly 9%. This TCR derives from a woman in her 30s in good health. The V gene is TRBV6-6, the J gene TRBJ1-1; D is unclear. Sequenced input: blood. The CDR3 DNA follows: TGTGCCAGCGGCGGGGAGTTCACTGAAGCTTTCTTT. This encodes CASGGEFTEAFF.